The clone carrying this T cell receptor (beta chain) is a singleton in its sample. No antigen is known for it. This sample stems from a study of pediatric ulcerative colitis. Study results and limitations: Repertoires came from total lymphocyte DNA, not specific subsets.

V was clipped by 4 bases and J by 5 bases; unmatched bases: 5. This CDR3 spans 14 amino acids. Germline V gives CDR1 SGHRS, CDR2 YFSETQ. Measured with immunoSEQ multiplex PCR; TCRdb has only the in-frame clones, and not every one. The profile shows over 4,000 clones, about 92% of them singletons. J is TRBJ2-3 and V is TRBV5-1, with 9 bases lining up with TRBD1. This receptor was obtained from a boy aged 10-17 years who was a control in a study of pediatric ulcerative colitis. Specimen: blood. The CDR3 DNA follows: TGCGCCAGCAGCATCACAGGGGGCGGAGATACGCAGTATTTT. Encoded protein: CASSITGGGDTQYF.